This T cell receptor (beta chain) is from a study of regulatory T cells in long-lasting Graves disease. Overall study findings and caveats: Patients with persistent disease showed a bias toward TRBV28, TRBJ1-2 and TRBJ2-5. Study was limited to peripheral blood, excluding thyroid tissue. Persistent-disease Graves' patients showed less TCR diversity than new cases.

Researchers made TCR beta libraries by using iRepertoire HTBI primers and running Arm-PCR on CDR3 regions. Via MiXCR, TCRdb re-called the multiplex PCR reads, giving one row per CDR3 protein. The repertoire holds about 540,000 distinct CDR3 sequences, with roughly 13% as singletons. This clonotype was counted many times. Its antigen is undetermined. Time point: newly diagnosed GD, antithyroid drugs for less than 3 months. PBMC-derived RNA was used for the TCR library. American Thyroid Association guidelines were used to diagnose Graves' disease. The CDR3 sequence is 16 residues long. Germline assignment: CDR1 MNHEY and CDR2 SMNVEV (reference sequence). With 5 bases clipped from V and 0 bases from J, the junction kept 8 bases outside the gene matches. The same data also contributed to another study, on T cells in Graves' hyperthyroidism and ophthalmopathy.

This TCR was sampled from a man aged 25-40 years with Graves disease. The chain employs TRBV27 and TRBJ2-3, with 7 bases matching TRBD2. Here the sequenced sample was peripheral blood mononuclear cells (PBMCs), taken at new diagnosis, from a patient treated with antithyroid drugs. The CDR3 DNA is TGTGCCAGCAGTCCGCTTGGGGGGGTGAGCACAGATACGCAGTATTTT. Amino acids: CASSPLGGVSTDTQYF.